Here is one T cell receptor (beta chain) with its context. This clonotype was seen many times. The antigen it binds to is not known. No base quality information exists; no much larger clone differs at one position. The data are from a study of T cells in Graves' hyperthyroidism and ophthalmopathy (dated by TCRdb to about 2019). Some background on the complete study: Peripheral blood samples were taken at the time of initial diagnosis, prior to any treatment. The 100 discovery patients were randomly split 7:3 into training and test sets. Whether ophthalmopathy could be predicted prospectively was tested in an independent validation cohort made up of under 20 hyperthyroidism patients plus 17 patients who later progressed to ophthalmopathy. Thyroid tissue and blood T-cell repertoires from several Graves' hyperthyroidism patients were also compared in the study. TCR V-J signatures able to tell the groups apart were searched for in a discovery cohort of 100 patients, of whom over 40 had Graves' ophthalmopathy and 57 had stable Graves' hyperthyroidism. The paper reports TCR Vbeta CDR3 sequencing of fewer than 150 peripheral blood samples: some 41 ophthalmopathy, about 75 hyperthyroidism and approximately 17 progressor patients. After sampling, hyperthyroidism patients received methimazole starting at 30 mg daily, and ophthalmopathy patients received high-dose intravenous methylprednisolone. What the work shows at the level of the full study, not this receptor alone: A model built on a 13 V-J signature distinguished ophthalmopathy from stable hyperthyroidism, reaching 87.88% sensitivity and about 81% specificity in cross-validation and 80%/75% in testing. No statistical method was used to set the sample size in advance, and investigators knew the group allocation. Most expanded thyroid clonotypes (frequency above 0.001) were also found in blood, which suggests that blood repertoires may mirror thyroid immune responses. During validation, the model predicted progression to ophthalmopathy a median of around 7 months ahead of onset, with approximately 70% sensitivity and around 73% specificity.

The TCR beta CDR3 regions were amplified from the RNA transcripts. For the first round of RT-PCR on the TCR CDR3, the HTBI primer set was used together with the Qiagen OneStep RT-PCR kit. The libraries were constructed in a second round of multiplex PCR and then size-selected and purified. The libraries were sequenced on an Illumina HiSeq2000 using paired-end 100 bp reads. Per the original workflow: SOAPnuke was used to process the raw data, with reads discarded if the reads contained adapters or uncalled bases, had a mean Phred below 15, or lacked an exact constant-primer or identifier match. COPE v1.2.5 was used to merge the high-quality paired reads, and each unique nucleotide sequence was defined as a clonotype. MiTCR v1.1 was used to align clonotypes to the IMGT TRBV, TRBD and TRBJ reference segments. The analysis was restricted to V-J combinations with a frequency above 0.0001, which together covered about 99% of the repertoires. A TCS score was defined as the ratio of F50 (clonal expansion) to E x V (chaos), with BLOSUM62-based TCRdist applied between CDR3 peptides within each V-J. Welch's t-statistics and random forest reduced roughly 500 V-J features to around 14, which were used in a naive Bayes classifier (R e1071). TCRdb itself trimmed the public reads at Q25 with fastp, ran MiXCR and retained productive beta chains. Each record represents a unique CDR3 protein, reported with the most common genes and DNA among its rows. The V and J calls reflect TCRdb's pipeline rather than the authors' work. The sample includes 650,000 to 750,000 distinct CDR3 sequences, with about 14% observed a single time. The top ten clonotypes cover 9.5% to 13% of the sample.

A patient counted as having stable Graves' hyperthyroidism if no progression to ophthalmopathy occurred over 18 months of follow-up. Hyperthyroidism patients were newly diagnosed, had a disease duration of under 2 months, and were aged 18 to 65 years. Patients with uncontrolled infections, other autoimmune diseases, pregnancy or lactation were excluded. Diagnoses relied on clinical symptoms, serum thyroxine and TRAb, thyroid ultrasound and orbital computed tomography. PBMCs were separated from 8 to 10 ml of fresh peripheral blood using Ficoll-Paque density gradient centrifugation. Trizol reagent was used to extract total RNA, and RNA quality was then checked on an Agilent 2100 Bioanalyzer. V loses 3 bases at its end and J loses 4 bases; junction bases beyond the gene matches: 4. CDR1 and CDR2 (SGHRS, YFSETQ) derive from the germline V gene. Including the terminal cysteine and phenylalanine, the CDR3 comprises 15 residues. Only the CDR3 part of the read is kept: 45 bases, read in frame from the first base.

The sample was blood. The chain is encoded by TRBV5-1 joined to TRBJ2-3; 11 nucleotides in the junction match TRBD2. This TCR was sampled from a woman aged 18-30 years with Graves' hyperthyroidism. The sequence in DNA is TGCGCCAGCAGCTCCATAGCGGGAGGGGCAGATACGCAGTATTTT. Protein translation: CASSSIAGGADTQYF.